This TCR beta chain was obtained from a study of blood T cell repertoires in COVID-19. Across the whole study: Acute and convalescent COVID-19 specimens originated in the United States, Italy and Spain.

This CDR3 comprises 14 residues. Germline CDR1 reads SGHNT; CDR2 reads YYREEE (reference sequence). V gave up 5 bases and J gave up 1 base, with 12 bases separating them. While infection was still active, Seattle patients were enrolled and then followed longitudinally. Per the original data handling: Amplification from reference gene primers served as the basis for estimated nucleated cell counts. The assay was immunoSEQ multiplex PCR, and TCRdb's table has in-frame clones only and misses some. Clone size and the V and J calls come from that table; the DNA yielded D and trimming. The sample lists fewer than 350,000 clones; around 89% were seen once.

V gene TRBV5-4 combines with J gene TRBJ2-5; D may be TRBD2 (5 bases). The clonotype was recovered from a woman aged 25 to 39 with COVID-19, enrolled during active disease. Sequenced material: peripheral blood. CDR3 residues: CASRAGRGQETQYF. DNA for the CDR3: TGTGCCAGCAGGGCGGGTCGGGGCCAAGAGACCCAGTACTTC.